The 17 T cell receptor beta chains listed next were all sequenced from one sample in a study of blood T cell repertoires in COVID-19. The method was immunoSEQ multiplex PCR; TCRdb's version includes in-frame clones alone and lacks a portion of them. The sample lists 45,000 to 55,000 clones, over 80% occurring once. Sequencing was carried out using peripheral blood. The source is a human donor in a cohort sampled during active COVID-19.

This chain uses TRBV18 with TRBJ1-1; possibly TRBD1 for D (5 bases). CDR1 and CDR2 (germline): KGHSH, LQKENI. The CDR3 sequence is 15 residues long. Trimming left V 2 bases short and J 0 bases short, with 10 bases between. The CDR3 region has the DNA TGTGCCAGCTCACCAGACAGATACTTGAACACTGAAGCTTTCTTT. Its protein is CASSPDRYLNTEAFF.

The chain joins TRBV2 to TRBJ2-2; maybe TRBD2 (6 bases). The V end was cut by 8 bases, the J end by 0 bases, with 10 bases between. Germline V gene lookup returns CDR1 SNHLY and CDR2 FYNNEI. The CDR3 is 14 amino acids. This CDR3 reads CASGRHSNTGELFF. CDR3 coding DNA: TGTGCCAGCGGGAGGCATTCGAACACCGGGGAGCTGTTTTTT. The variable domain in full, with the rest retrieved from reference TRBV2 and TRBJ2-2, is EPEVTQTPSHQVTQMGQEVILRCVPISNHLYFYWYRQILGQKVEFLVSFYNNEISEKSEIFDDQFSVERPDGSNFTLKIRSTKLEDSAMYFCASGRHSNTGELFFGEGSRLTVL.

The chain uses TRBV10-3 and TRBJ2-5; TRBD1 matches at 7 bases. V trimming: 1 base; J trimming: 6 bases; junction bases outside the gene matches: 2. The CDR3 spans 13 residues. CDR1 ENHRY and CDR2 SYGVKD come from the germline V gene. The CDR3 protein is CAISELQGKTQYF. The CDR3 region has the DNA TGTGCCATCAGTGAGTTACAGGGGAAGACCCAGTACTTC.

The CDR3 spells CASSESASGNTGELFF. CDR3 DNA: TGTGCCAGCAGTGAATCGGCTAGCGGGAACACCGGGGAGCTGTTTTTT. The rearrangement links TRBV2 to TRBJ2-2; the match to TRBD2 covers 7 bases. Germline V gene lookup returns CDR1 SNHLY and CDR2 FYNNEI. The J segment lost 1 base and the V segment lost 2 bases, leaving 4 bases of the junction unmatched. CDR3 length equals 16 residues.

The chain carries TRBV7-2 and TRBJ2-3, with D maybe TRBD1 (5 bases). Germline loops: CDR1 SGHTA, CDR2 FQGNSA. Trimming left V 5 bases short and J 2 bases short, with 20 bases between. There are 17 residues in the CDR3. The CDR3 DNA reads TGTGCCAGCAGCGCCCTTGGGGCCACCCATTACACAGATACGCAGTATTTT. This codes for CASSALGATHYTDTQYF. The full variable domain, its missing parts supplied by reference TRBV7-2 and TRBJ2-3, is GAGVSQSPSNKVTEKGKDVELRCDPISGHTALYWYRQSLGQGLEFLIYFQGNSAPDKSGLPSDRFSAERTGGSVSTLTIQRTQQEDSAVYLCASSALGATHYTDTQYFGPGTRLTVL.

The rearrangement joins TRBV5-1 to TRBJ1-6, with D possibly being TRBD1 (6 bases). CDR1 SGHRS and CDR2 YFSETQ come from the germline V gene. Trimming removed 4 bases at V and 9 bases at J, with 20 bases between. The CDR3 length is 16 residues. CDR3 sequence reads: CASSETPQGNSSPLHF. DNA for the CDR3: TGCGCCAGCAGCGAGACCCCACAGGGAAACTCTTCACCCCTCCACTTT.

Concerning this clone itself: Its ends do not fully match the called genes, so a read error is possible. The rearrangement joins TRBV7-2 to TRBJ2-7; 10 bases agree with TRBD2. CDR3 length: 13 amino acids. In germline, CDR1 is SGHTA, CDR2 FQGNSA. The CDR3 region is CASSLAGAYEQYF. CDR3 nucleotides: TGTGCCAGCAGCCTAGCGGGGGCTTACGAGCAGTACTTC.

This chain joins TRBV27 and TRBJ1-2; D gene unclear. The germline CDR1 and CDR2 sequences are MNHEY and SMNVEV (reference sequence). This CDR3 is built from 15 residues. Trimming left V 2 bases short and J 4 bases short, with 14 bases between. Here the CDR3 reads CASSLAAAHLYGYTF. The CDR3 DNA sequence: TGTGCCAGCAGTTTAGCGGCAGCACACCTCTATGGCTACACCTTC.

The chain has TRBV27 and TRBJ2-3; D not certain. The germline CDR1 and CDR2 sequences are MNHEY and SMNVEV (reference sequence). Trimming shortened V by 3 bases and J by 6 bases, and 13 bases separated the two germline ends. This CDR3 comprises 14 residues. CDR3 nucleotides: TGTGCCAGCAGTTTTCTAGTGACCTCGGATACGCAGTATTTT. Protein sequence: CASSFLVTSDTQYF.

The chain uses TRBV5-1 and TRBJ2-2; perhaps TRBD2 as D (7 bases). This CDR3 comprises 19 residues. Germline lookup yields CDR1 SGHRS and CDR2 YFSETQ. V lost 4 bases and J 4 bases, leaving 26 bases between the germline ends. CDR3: CASSRTSGAGAPRTGELFF. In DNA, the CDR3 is TGCGCCAGCAGCCGGACTTCAGGGGCGGGGGCGCCGCGCACCGGGGAGCTGTTTTTT.

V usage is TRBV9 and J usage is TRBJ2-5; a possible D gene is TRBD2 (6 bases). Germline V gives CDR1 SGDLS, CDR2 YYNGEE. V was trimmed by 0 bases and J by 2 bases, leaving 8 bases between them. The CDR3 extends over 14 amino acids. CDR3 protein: CASSVGGEQETQYF. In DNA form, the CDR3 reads TGTGCCAGCAGCGTAGGGGGGGAACAAGAGACCCAGTACTTC.

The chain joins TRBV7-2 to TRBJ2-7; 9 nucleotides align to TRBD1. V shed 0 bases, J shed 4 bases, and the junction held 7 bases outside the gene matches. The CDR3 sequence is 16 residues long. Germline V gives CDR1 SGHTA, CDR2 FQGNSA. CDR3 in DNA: TGTGCCAGCAGCTTAGCCACCGGGACAGGGAATTACGAGCAGTACTTC. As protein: CASSLATGTGNYEQYF.

The CDR3 sequence: CASRLGLAGADEQFF. DNA of the CDR3: TGCGCCAGCAGACTTGGACTAGCGGGAGCAGATGAGCAGTTCTTC. The V call is TRBV5-1, the J call TRBJ2-1; 13 bases match TRBD2. The CDR3 runs to 15 residues. Per the germline V gene, CDR1 is SGHRS and CDR2 is YFSETQ. The V and J ends lost 5 bases and 8 bases, in that order; junction bases with no gene match: 7.

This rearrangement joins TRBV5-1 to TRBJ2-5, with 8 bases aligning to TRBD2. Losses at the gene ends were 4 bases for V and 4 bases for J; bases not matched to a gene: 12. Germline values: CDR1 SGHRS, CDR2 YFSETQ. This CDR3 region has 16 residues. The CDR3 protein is CASSIGLAEAPETQYF. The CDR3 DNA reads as TGCGCCAGCAGCATAGGACTAGCCGAGGCCCCAGAGACCCAGTACTTC.

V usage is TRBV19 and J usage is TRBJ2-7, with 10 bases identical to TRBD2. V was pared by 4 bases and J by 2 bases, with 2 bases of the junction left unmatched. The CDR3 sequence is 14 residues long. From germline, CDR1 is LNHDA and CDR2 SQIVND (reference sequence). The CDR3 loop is CASSTLAGAYEQYF. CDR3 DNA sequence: TGTGCCAGTAGTACCCTAGCGGGAGCCTACGAGCAGTACTTC.

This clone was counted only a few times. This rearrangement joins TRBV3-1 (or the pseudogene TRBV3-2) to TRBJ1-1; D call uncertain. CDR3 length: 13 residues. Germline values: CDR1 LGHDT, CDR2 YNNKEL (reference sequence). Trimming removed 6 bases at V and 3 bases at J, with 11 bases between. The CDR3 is CASSSTADTEAFF. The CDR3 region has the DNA TGTGCCAGCAGTTCTACAGCGGACACTGAAGCTTTCTTT.

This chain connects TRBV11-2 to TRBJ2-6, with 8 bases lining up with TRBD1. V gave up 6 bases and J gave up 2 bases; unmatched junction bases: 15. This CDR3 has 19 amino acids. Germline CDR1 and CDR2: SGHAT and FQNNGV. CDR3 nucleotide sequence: TGTGCCAGCAGGGCCTGGGTGGGACAGGATCCCCCTGGGGCCAACGTCCTGACTTTC. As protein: CASRAWVGQDPPGANVLTF.